This paragraph reports one T cell receptor (beta chain). Clinical history as reported by participants underpinned cohort assignment. The record originates from a study of blood T cell repertoires in COVID-19. Looking at the study overall: From T cells, B-cell-depleted T cells, or PBMCs came the material, which was cDNA or gDNA.

The CDR3 spans 17 residues. Germline CDR1 is KGHSH and CDR2 is LQKENI. V shed 1 base and J shed 0 bases, with 13 bases lying between them. The method was immunoSEQ multiplex PCR; TCRdb's version includes in-frame clones alone and lacks a portion of them. The sample holds around 300,000 clones; around 88% are singletons and the top ten take 5.5% to 7%. The sequence was obtained from a woman in her forties who had recovered from COVID-19. The V call is TRBV18, the J call TRBJ1-3, with D unresolved. The sequenced sample was PBMCs or T cells enriched from blood (not recorded which). The CDR3 sequence: CASSPLAVHHSGNTIYF. DNA for the CDR3: TGTGCCAGCTCACCACTGGCCGTACACCACTCTGGAAACACCATATATTTT. The whole variable domain, filled in from reference TRBV18 and TRBJ1-3, reads NAGVMQNPRHLVRRRGQEARLRCSPMKGHSHVYWYRQLPEEGLKFMVYLQKENIIDESGMPKERFSAEFPKEGPSILRIQQVVRGDSAAYFCASSPLAVHHSGNTIYFGEGSWLTVV.